The T cell receptor beta chain under discussion was sequenced for a study of naive and memory T cell subsets. Both TRBC1 and TRBC2 were covered by a beta constant-region primer of two equimolar oligonucleotides. TCRdb called the UMI-ligation and nested PCR reads again in MiXCR, with one record for every CDR3 protein. The table includes 70,000 to 95,000 distinct CDR3 sequences, approximately 6.5% detected once. This clonotype showed up just a few times. This TCR was recovered from a human donor in good health. Source material: central memory CD4+ T cells from blood.

The CDR3 sequence: CASSLGGAGATDTQYF. In DNA form, the CDR3 reads TGTGCCAGCAGCTTGGGGGGCGCGGGAGCTACAGATACGCAGTATTTT. J is TRBJ2-3 and V is TRBV7-9; TRBD2 might be the D (7 bases). The length of the CDR3 is 16 residues. V was pared by 3 bases and J by 3 bases, with 16 bases between. Germline CDR1 and CDR2: SEHNR and FQNEAQ (reference sequence).